Reported below is one TCR beta chain. The antigen is undetermined. From the 5' RACE reads, TCRdb lists one entry per CDR3 protein and no DNA. The sample's table shows 400,000 to 500,000 distinct CDR3 sequences. These data originate in a study of T cells expressing NK-cell markers. Findings and limits, study-wide: NKG2C+ dominant clonotype frequencies in several donors were roughly 1.0-7.5% of CD8+ T cells. Unclear, still, was the HCMV specificity of the expanded NKG2C+ T cell clones.

This CDR3 region has 15 residues. This TCR derives from a woman between 18 and 69 years old in good health. The sequencing sample was made of blood T cells: a sorted CD56 or NKG2C T cell subset, CD4+ or CD8+ T cells, or bulk PBMC T cells (not recorded which). This rearrangement joins TRBV12-3 or TRBV12-4 to TRBJ2-2; TCRdb designates TRBD1, a call that cannot be tested without DNA. The chain's CDR3 is CASSPLGQNTGELFF.